This TCR beta chain was identified in a study of human T cells and chemical hapten exposure. The study's findings and limits: Significantly more large CDR3 similarity clusters were formed by expanded TCRs than by controls.

Of note for this clonotype: The antigen is not known.

Time point indicated: pre-sensitization, week 0. Sample treatment: therapeutic diphenylcyclopropenone sensitization with weekly scalp DPC. It was unfractionated whole blood from which total RNA was extracted. Only after blood had been drawn was each patch test applied. A single record per CDR3 protein comes from TCRdb applying MiXCR to the RACE reads. The sample includes just under 35,000 distinct CDR3 sequences, approximately 10% seen only once; the top ten take 25% to 35%. The TCR comes from a man between 45 and 60 years old with alopecia areata. Some clones in this sample may be carry-over from other donors' samples. Sequences were derived from whole blood, sampled in connection with sensitization to the hapten diphenylcyclopropenone (DPC).

The CDR3 is CSVGFRGRGETQYF. The CDR3 bases are TGCAGCGTTGGGTTCAGGGGAAGGGGTGAGACCCAGTACTTC. The rearrangement links TRBV29-1 to TRBJ2-5, with a tentative D call TRBD1 (6 bases). Between the trimmed V and J ends, which lost 4 bases and 5 bases, there was a span of 17 bases. The germline V gene encodes CDR1 SQVTM and CDR2 ANQGSEA. The CDR3 length is 14 residues.